This TCR beta chain was observed in a study of Graves' ophthalmopathy and Graves' hyperthyroidism. Study context: Researchers obtained peripheral blood at initial diagnosis, before any treatment had begun. Study results and limitations: Most thyroid clonotypes expanded beyond 0.001 frequency were also found in blood.

The authors amplified TCR beta CDR3 regions from RNA transcripts. RT-PCR with HTBI primers came first, then second-round multiplex PCR. Each CDR3 protein gets one entry after TCRdb re-called the multiplex PCR reads with MiXCR. There are 350,000 to 450,000 distinct CDR3 sequences in the sample; about 16% occur only once, and around 1.6% lies in the top ten. CDR3 size: 18 residues. The ends lost 5 bases at V and 4 bases at J; junction bases unmatched: 15. Looked up from germline, CDR1 is SGHAT and CDR2 is FQDESV (reference sequence). The count of this clonotype is one. Its specificity is not known. The sample taken for sequencing was peripheral blood. The TCR comes from a woman younger than 35 with Graves' ophthalmopathy. The chain is built from TRBV11-1 and TRBJ2-5, with TRBD1 identical over 11 bases. The CDR3: CASSPPGQGGTGGETQYF. DNA for the CDR3: TGTGCCAGCAGCCCACCGGGACAGGGGGGGACCGGGGGAGAGACCCAGTACTTC.